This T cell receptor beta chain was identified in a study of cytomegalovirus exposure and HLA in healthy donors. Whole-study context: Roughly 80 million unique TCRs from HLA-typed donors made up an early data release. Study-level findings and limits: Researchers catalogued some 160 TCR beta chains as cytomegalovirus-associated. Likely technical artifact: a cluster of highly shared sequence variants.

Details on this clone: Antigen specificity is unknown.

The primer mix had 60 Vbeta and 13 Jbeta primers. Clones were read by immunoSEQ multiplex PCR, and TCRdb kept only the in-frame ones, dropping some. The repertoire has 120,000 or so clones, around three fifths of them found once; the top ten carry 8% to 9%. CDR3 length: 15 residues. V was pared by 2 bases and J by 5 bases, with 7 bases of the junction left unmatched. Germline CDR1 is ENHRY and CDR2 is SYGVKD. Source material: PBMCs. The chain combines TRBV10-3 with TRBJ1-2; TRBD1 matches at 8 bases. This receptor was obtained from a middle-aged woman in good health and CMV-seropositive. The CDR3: CAISEAQGALYGYTF. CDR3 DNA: TGTGCCATCAGTGAGGCGCAGGGGGCCCTTTATGGCTACACCTTC.